This is a list of T cell receptor beta chains from one sample in a study of blood T cell repertoires in COVID-19. Profiling relied on immunoSEQ multiplex PCR, and the TCRdb table lists in-frame clones only, not all of them. The sample has more than 250,000 clones; roughly 89% are singletons. The source material was PBMCs or T cells enriched from blood (not recorded which). The receptors stem from a woman aged 18-35 years with acute COVID-19. Each CDR3 is given with its conserved first and last residue. Fields, in order: D gene, V gene, J gene, clone size, CDR3 protein, CDR3 DNA. A D gene is named only where the DNA matches it firmly. Only some rows state a clone size, as once, few, many or a class for expanded clones.

D gene: TRBD2
V gene: TRBV5-1
J gene: TRBJ2-1
clone size: .
CDR3 protein: CASSLEVRLAGGDEQFF
CDR3 DNA: TGCGCCAGCAGCTTGGAGGTCCGACTAGCGGGAGGGGATGAGCAGTTCTTC

D gene: .
V gene: TRBV19
J gene: TRBJ1-6
clone size: .
CDR3 protein: CASGQSSYNSPLHF
CDR3 DNA: TGTGCCAGCGGACAGAGCTCCTATAATTCACCCCTCCACTTT

D gene: TRBD1
V gene: TRBV7-9
J gene: TRBJ1-1
clone size: .
CDR3 protein: CASSLAWDSKNTEAFF
CDR3 DNA: TGTGCCAGCAGCTTAGCCTGGGACAGCAAGAACACTGAAGCTTTCTTT

D gene: TRBD1
V gene: TRBV19
J gene: TRBJ2-3
clone size: once
CDR3 protein: CASSVGQGAGDTQYF
CDR3 DNA: TGTGCCAGTAGTGTGGGACAGGGGGCTGGAGATACGCAGTATTTT

D gene: .
V gene: TRBV4-1
J gene: TRBJ1-1
clone size: .
CDR3 protein: CASSQVQGRTEAFF
CDR3 DNA: TGCGCCAGCAGCCAAGTCCAGGGTAGAACTGAAGCTTTCTTT

D gene: .
V gene: TRBV6-4
J gene: TRBJ2-1
clone size: few
CDR3 protein: CASSDSSRAGADEQFF
CDR3 DNA: TGTGCCAGCAGTGACTCGAGTCGGGCGGGGGCGGATGAGCAGTTCTTC

D gene: .
V gene: TRBV29-1
J gene: TRBJ1-1
clone size: .
CDR3 protein: CSVGTGNTEAFF
CDR3 DNA: TGCAGCGTTGGAACAGGGAACACTGAAGCTTTCTTT

D gene: TRBD1
V gene: TRBV2
J gene: TRBJ1-1
clone size: .
CDR3 protein: CASSDGQGVGTEAFF
CDR3 DNA: TGTGCCAGCAGTGACGGCCAGGGGGTAGGCACTGAAGCTTTCTTT

D gene: .
V gene: TRBV9
J gene: TRBJ1-1
clone size: once
CDR3 protein: CASSVEGIGLSNTEAFF
CDR3 DNA: TGTGCCAGCAGCGTAGAAGGAATTGGACTGTCCAACACTGAAGCTTTCTTT

D gene: TRBD2
V gene: TRBV28
J gene: TRBJ2-1
clone size: once
CDR3 protein: CASTPGGYNEQFF
CDR3 DNA: TGTGCCAGCACCCCGGGAGGGTACAATGAGCAGTTCTTC

D gene: .
V gene: TRBV20-1
J gene: TRBJ1-1
clone size: .
CDR3 protein: CSASLSSPNTEAFF
CDR3 DNA: TGCAGTGCTAGTCTTAGCAGCCCGAACACTGAAGCTTTCTTT

D gene: TRBD2
V gene: TRBV28
J gene: TRBJ2-3
clone size: few
CDR3 protein: CASSPITSVLTDTQYF
CDR3 DNA: TGTGCCAGCAGCCCGATAACTAGCGTCCTCACAGATACGCAGTATTTT

D gene: .
V gene: TRBV7-3
J gene: TRBJ2-2
clone size: .
CDR3 protein: CASSFLMGAEPGELFF
CDR3 DNA: TGTGCCAGCAGCTTTCTGATGGGGGCAGAACCCGGGGAGCTGTTTTTT

D gene: .
V gene: TRBV3-1/TRBV3-2
J gene: TRBJ2-1
clone size: .
CDR3 protein: CASSYRDTGYNEQFF
CDR3 DNA: TGTGCCAGCAGCTACCGGGACACCGGTTACAATGAGCAGTTCTTC

D gene: .
V gene: TRBV12-3/TRBV12-4
J gene: TRBJ2-1
clone size: .
CDR3 protein: CASSSETYNEQFF
CDR3 DNA: TGTGCCAGCAGTTCCGAGACCTACAATGAGCAGTTCTTC

D gene: TRBD1
V gene: TRBV5-6
J gene: TRBJ1-2
clone size: .
CDR3 protein: CASSSAGTGGHGYTF
CDR3 DNA: TGTGCCAGCAGCTCTGCCGGGACAGGGGGCCATGGCTACACCTTC

D gene: .
V gene: TRBV27
J gene: TRBJ1-1
clone size: .
CDR3 protein: CASSYRPTEAFF
CDR3 DNA: TGTGCCAGCAGCTACAGGCCCACTGAAGCTTTCTTT

D gene: .
V gene: TRBV20-1
J gene: TRBJ2-2
clone size: .
CDR3 protein: CSASRGGTGELFF
CDR3 DNA: TGCAGTGCTAGTAGGGGGGGTACCGGGGAGCTGTTTTTT

D gene: TRBD1
V gene: TRBV10-2
J gene: TRBJ1-5
clone size: once
CDR3 protein: CASSDYRGELNQPQHF
CDR3 DNA: TGCGCCAGCAGTGATTACAGGGGGGAATTGAATCAGCCCCAGCATTTT

D gene: TRBD2
V gene: TRBV19
J gene: TRBJ2-2
clone size: once
CDR3 protein: CASSIISRLAKGTGELFF
CDR3 DNA: TGTGCCAGTAGTATTATTTCCCGACTAGCGAAGGGCACCGGGGAGCTGTTTTTT

D gene: TRBD1
V gene: TRBV19
J gene: TRBJ2-7
clone size: once
CDR3 protein: CASSLRTGGYEQYF
CDR3 DNA: TGTGCCAGTAGTCTCCGGACAGGGGGTTACGAGCAGTACTTC

D gene: TRBD1
V gene: TRBV5-1
J gene: TRBJ1-1
clone size: once
CDR3 protein: CASSYGQVAVNTEAFF
CDR3 DNA: TGCGCCAGCAGCTATGGACAGGTAGCCGTGAACACTGAAGCTTTCTTT

D gene: .
V gene: TRBV4-1
J gene: TRBJ2-7
clone size: .
CDR3 protein: CASSQDRDYEQYF
CDR3 DNA: TGCGCCAGCAGCCAAGACAGGGACTACGAGCAGTACTTC

D gene: .
V gene: TRBV19
J gene: TRBJ2-2
clone size: .
CDR3 protein: CASRVYTPGSKMSELFF
CDR3 DNA: TGTGCCAGTAGAGTATATACCCCGGGTAGCAAAATGAGTGAGCTGTTTTTT

D gene: TRBD2
V gene: TRBV6-4
J gene: TRBJ2-1
clone size: .
CDR3 protein: CASTPRAGAGNEQFF
CDR3 DNA: TGTGCCAGCACCCCTCGAGCGGGAGCTGGCAATGAGCAGTTCTTC

D gene: TRBD2
V gene: TRBV11-2
J gene: TRBJ2-3
clone size: .
CDR3 protein: CASSLWGTSGSFTDTQYF
CDR3 DNA: TGTGCCAGCAGCTTATGGGGGACTAGCGGGAGTTTTACAGATACGCAGTATTTT

D gene: .
V gene: TRBV7-8
J gene: TRBJ2-3
clone size: .
CDR3 protein: CATVSPQGPGTDTQYF
CDR3 DNA: TGTGCCACCGTAAGCCCACAAGGGCCAGGGACAGATACGCAGTATTTT

D gene: TRBD1
V gene: TRBV28
J gene: TRBJ1-3
clone size: .
CDR3 protein: CASSLHHPTGGSGNTIYF
CDR3 DNA: TGTGCCAGCAGTCTCCATCACCCGACAGGGGGCTCTGGAAACACCATATATTTT

D gene: .
V gene: TRBV28
J gene: TRBJ2-4
clone size: once
CDR3 protein: CASSTQWVLAKNIQYF
CDR3 DNA: TGTGCCAGCAGCACACAGTGGGTCCTAGCCAAAAACATTCAGTACTTC

D gene: .
V gene: TRBV7-2
J gene: TRBJ2-3
clone size: .
CDR3 protein: CASSSSPGISDTQYF
CDR3 DNA: TGTGCCAGCAGCTCAAGCCCGGGTATCTCAGATACGCAGTATTTT

D gene: TRBD2
V gene: TRBV7-9
J gene: TRBJ2-7
clone size: .
CDR3 protein: CASSLDGSGNEQYF
CDR3 DNA: TGTGCCAGCAGCTTAGACGGTAGCGGGAACGAGCAGTACTTC

D gene: .
V gene: TRBV21-1
J gene: TRBJ2-5
clone size: once
CDR3 protein: CASSKVAAGGVRETQYF
CDR3 DNA: TGTGCCAGCAGCAAAGTCGCAGCGGGAGGGGTAAGAGAGACCCAGTACTTC

D gene: .
V gene: TRBV29-1
J gene: TRBJ1-6
clone size: .
CDR3 protein: CSVRGPGHNSPLHF
CDR3 DNA: TGCAGCGTTCGTGGTCCAGGTCATAATTCACCCCTCCACTTT

D gene: TRBD2
V gene: TRBV7-9
J gene: TRBJ2-3
clone size: .
CDR3 protein: CASSLLTSGTTDTQYF
CDR3 DNA: TGTGCCAGCAGCTTACTAACTAGCGGGACCACAGATACGCAGTATTTT

D gene: .
V gene: TRBV4-2
J gene: TRBJ2-1
clone size: .
CDR3 protein: CASSQSRGHNEQFF
CDR3 DNA: TGTGCCAGCAGCCAGTCGAGAGGGCACAATGAGCAGTTCTTC

D gene: .
V gene: TRBV11-2
J gene: TRBJ2-3
clone size: once
CDR3 protein: CASSLSRSTDTQYF
CDR3 DNA: TGTGCCAGCAGCTTAAGCCGGAGCACAGATACGCAGTATTTT

D gene: .
V gene: TRBV14
J gene: TRBJ2-3
clone size: .
CDR3 protein: CASSQLGVRSTDTQYF
CDR3 DNA: TGTGCCAGCAGCCAATTAGGCGTCAGGAGCACAGATACGCAGTATTTT

D gene: TRBD1
V gene: TRBV5-5
J gene: TRBJ2-5
clone size: .
CDR3 protein: CASSPGQGYSSYETQYF
CDR3 DNA: TGTGCCAGCAGCCCCGGACAGGGCTATTCTTCCTATGAGACCCAGTACTTC

D gene: .
V gene: TRBV7-6
J gene: TRBJ2-1
clone size: .
CDR3 protein: CASSDRQKTYNEQFF
CDR3 DNA: TGTGCCAGCAGCGACCGACAGAAAACCTACAATGAGCAGTTCTTC

D gene: .
V gene: TRBV4-1
J gene: TRBJ2-7
clone size: .
CDR3 protein: CASSQVDRGYEQYF
CDR3 DNA: TGCGCCAGCAGCCAAGTAGACCGAGGGTACGAGCAGTACTTC

D gene: TRBD2
V gene: TRBV29-1
J gene: TRBJ2-5
clone size: .
CDR3 protein: CSVSRLAQETQYF
CDR3 DNA: TGCAGCGTTAGTCGACTAGCCCAAGAGACCCAGTACTTC

D gene: TRBD2
V gene: TRBV5-1
J gene: TRBJ2-1
clone size: .
CDR3 protein: CASSLGLAGFNEQFF
CDR3 DNA: TGCGCCAGCAGCTTGGGGCTAGCGGGTTTTAATGAGCAGTTCTTC

D gene: .
V gene: TRBV5-1
J gene: TRBJ1-1
clone size: few
CDR3 protein: CASSSTLNTEAFF
CDR3 DNA: TGCGCCAGCAGCTCCACATTGAACACTGAAGCTTTCTTT

D gene: TRBD1
V gene: TRBV19
J gene: TRBJ1-5
clone size: .
CDR3 protein: CASSPRDRGQGNQPQHF
CDR3 DNA: TGTGCCAGTAGTCCTCGGGACAGGGGGCAGGGCAATCAGCCCCAGCATTTT

D gene: .
V gene: TRBV30
J gene: TRBJ2-1
clone size: .
CDR3 protein: CAWRSEAYNEQFF
CDR3 DNA: TGTGCCTGGAGAAGCGAGGCCTACAATGAGCAGTTCTTC